Following are 25 T cell receptor beta chains from one sample sequenced in a study of cytomegalovirus exposure and HLA in healthy donors. In the PCR, 60 Vbeta and 13 Jbeta primers were used. The assay was immunoSEQ multiplex PCR, and TCRdb's table has in-frame clones only and misses some. The data hold approximately 190,000 clones, with roughly 80% observed a single time. The source material was PBMCs. Receptors originate from a man aged 35 to 55 in good health and CMV-seropositive.

The rearrangement uses TRBV7-2 and TRBJ2-3; D is ambiguous. The CDR3 spans 12 residues. Germline V CDR1 and CDR2: SGHTA, FQGNSA. The germline V and J ends were trimmed by 3 bases and 4 bases, with 5 bases remaining between them. CDR3 residues: CASSFIADTQYF. CDR3 sequence (DNA): TGTGCCAGCAGCTTTATAGCAGATACGCAGTATTTT.

The rearrangement links TRBV28 to TRBJ1-5, with D tentatively TRBD1 (5 bases). The CDR3 has 15 amino acids. The germline V gene encodes CDR1 MDHEN and CDR2 SYDVKM. Trimming pared 3 bases from V and 3 bases from J, leaving 12 bases between. The CDR3 DNA follows: TGTGCCAGCAGTTTGGACCGGGGGAACAATCAGCCCCAGCATTTT. This gives the protein CASSLDRGNNQPQHF.

In its sample, this clone was seen once. The J gene is TRBJ1-4, the V gene TRBV7-2, with 10 bases aligning to TRBD1. The CDR3 is 16 residues long. The J segment lost 0 bases and the V segment lost 5 bases, leaving 3 bases of the junction unmatched. Germline CDR1 and CDR2: SGHTA and FQGNSA. The CDR3 bases are TGTGCCAGCAGCCTTGGACAGGGGGCAACTAATGAAAAACTGTTTTTT. Translating gives CASSLGQGATNEKLFF.

The rearrangement joins TRBV2 to TRBJ2-5; 7 nucleotides line up with TRBD1. V trimming: 4 bases; J trimming: 8 bases; junction bases outside the gene matches: 10. This CDR3 contains 14 residues. Per the germline V gene, CDR1 is SNHLY and CDR2 is FYNNEI. The CDR3 region is CASSGTGFEGTQYF. CDR3 nucleotide sequence: TGTGCCAGCAGTGGGACAGGTTTTGAAGGAACCCAGTACTTC. The full variable domain, completed using reference TRBV2 and TRBJ2-5, is EPEVTQTPSHQVTQMGQEVILRCVPISNHLYFYWYRQILGQKVEFLVSFYNNEISEKSEIFDDQFSVERPDGSNFTLKIRSTKLEDSAMYFCASSGTGFEGTQYFGPGTRLLVL.

This chain connects TRBV30 to TRBJ2-2, with a possible D match to TRBD2 (7 bases). Germline V CDR1 and CDR2: GTSNPN, SVGIG (reference sequence). V was clipped by 4 bases and J by 7 bases, with 16 bases between them. The CDR3 loop spans 14 amino acids. The CDR3 coding sequence is TGTGCCTGGACCACCGTGAGGGGGGGCGGGGAGCTGTTTTTT. Its protein product is CAWTTVRGGGELFF.

This chain links TRBV7-9 with TRBJ2-2; 7 bases are a match to TRBD2. CDR3 length equals 16 residues. V was pared by 4 bases and J by 3 bases, with 8 bases of the junction left unmatched. CDR1 SEHNR and CDR2 FQNEAQ come from the germline V gene (reference sequence). CDR3 nucleotides: TGTGCCAGCAGCTCAGCTAGCGCGGGGGACACCGGGGAGCTGTTTTTT. It encodes CASSSASAGDTGELFF.

The chain links TRBV5-4 to TRBJ2-7; 13 bases align to TRBD2. Germline lookup yields CDR1 SGHNT and CDR2 YYREEE (reference sequence). Germline trimming cut 3 bases from V and 4 bases from J; bases unmatched to any gene: 7. This CDR3 contains 16 residues. CDR3 in amino acids: CASSSGTSGVAYEQYF. DNA for the CDR3: TGTGCCAGCAGCTCCGGGACTAGCGGGGTAGCTTACGAGCAGTACTTC.

This chain connects TRBV9 to TRBJ2-2; D not resolved. There are 17 residues in the CDR3. The V end lost 3 bases, the J end lost 1 base, and 16 bases lay between the germline ends. Germline loops: CDR1 SGDLS, CDR2 YYNGEE. CDR3 DNA: TGTGCCAGCAGCGGGATCGGGTTCGGCCGGAACACCGGGGAGCTGTTTTTT. Its translation: CASSGIGFGRNTGELFF.

This chain connects TRBV6-4 to TRBJ2-3; 8 positions agree with TRBD1. Germline CDR1 reads MRHNA; CDR2 reads SNTAGT. The CDR3 runs 16 residues. With 3 bases clipped from V and 0 bases from J, the junction kept 5 bases outside the gene matches. The CDR3 reads CASSDPGGPSTDTQYF. CDR3 in DNA: TGTGCCAGCAGTGATCCAGGGGGCCCTAGCACAGATACGCAGTATTTT.

The sample holds one count of this clone. This chain connects TRBV13 to TRBJ2-2, with TRBD2 matching over 7 bases. The germline V gene has CDR1 PRHDT and CDR2 FYEKMQ (reference sequence). Trimming removed 4 bases from V and 4 bases from J; junction bases left unmatched: 12. The CDR3 contains 17 residues. The DNA of the CDR3 is TGTGCCAGCAGCTCCCCTAGCGGAGGAAGGTTCACCGGGGAGCTGTTTTTT. Translating it yields CASSSPSGGRFTGELFF.

The CDR3 nucleotides are TGTGCCGTAACACCTACAGTGGCAGCCTATAATTCACCCCTCCACTTT. Its protein product is CAVTPTVAAYNSPLHF. The chain links TRBV2 to TRBJ1-6; D remains ambiguous. V was cut by 11 bases and J by 2 bases, with 19 bases left in between. The CDR3 is 16 amino acids. Per the germline V gene, CDR1 is SNHLY and CDR2 is FYNNEI.

The V call is TRBV23-1, the J call TRBJ1-3, with D uncertain. TRBV23-1 has ORF status, its function being uncertain. Trimming took 0 bases from V and 4 from J, leaving 7 bases between them. The CDR3 has 14 residues. This CDR3 is CASSQSPEGNTIYF. The CDR3 DNA sequence: TGCGCCAGCAGTCAATCTCCAGAAGGAAACACCATATATTTT.

This clone was picked up one time. The DNA for the CDR3 is TGTGCCAGCAGAAAAGCGGGGGGCGCCTACAATGAGCAGTTCTTC. Translated, it gives CASRKAGGAYNEQFF. The chain carries TRBV27 and TRBJ2-1; TRBD2 aligns across 9 bases. The CDR3 extends over 15 amino acids. The germline V gene has CDR1 MNHEY and CDR2 SMNVEV (reference sequence). Unmatched junction bases numbered 5, after V lost 6 bases and J lost 2 bases.

Only a few counts were recorded for this clone. This chain uses TRBV15 with TRBJ1-4; unclear D gene. Germline CDR1 is LNHNV and CDR2 is YYDKDF (reference sequence). V shed 1 base and J shed 3 bases, with 9 bases lying between them. The CDR3 contains 15 residues. The CDR3 DNA reads TGTGCCACCAGCAGAGGACGGGATCCTAATGAAAAACTGTTTTTT. Its translation is CATSRGRDPNEKLFF.

J is TRBJ2-1 and V is TRBV5-4; TRBD2 matches at 9 bases. With 8 bases clipped from V and 6 bases from J, the junction kept 6 bases outside the gene matches. In germline, CDR1 is SGHNT, CDR2 YYREEE (reference sequence). This CDR3 is built from 13 residues. CDR3 sequence reads: CASRARGGNEQFF. The CDR3 nucleotides read TGTGCCAGTAGGGCGCGGGGGGGCAATGAGCAGTTCTTC.

This clone was recorded a few times. J is TRBJ2-7 and V is TRBV5-3, with 7 positions matching TRBD2. TRBV5-3 is recorded as an ORF, its role being uncertain. This CDR3 region has 15 residues. The V and J ends lost 0 bases and 4 bases, in that order; junction bases with no gene match: 7. This CDR3 is CARSLGSGDQYEQYF. CDR3 nucleotide sequence: TGTGCCAGAAGCTTGGGGAGCGGGGATCAGTACGAGCAGTACTTC.

The genes are TRBV4-1 and TRBJ2-4; D not resolved. The CDR3 is made up of 14 amino acids. In germline, CDR1 is MGHRA, CDR2 YSYEKL. Trimming removed 1 base at V and 0 bases at J, with 4 bases between. CDR3 sequence: CASSQGPAKNIQYF. CDR3 sequence (DNA): TGCGCCAGCAGCCAAGGGCCAGCCAAAAACATTCAGTACTTC.

The chain couples TRBV9 to TRBJ2-1, with D perhaps matching TRBD1 (6 bases). Germline assignment: CDR1 SGDLS and CDR2 YYNGEE. This CDR3 is 13 amino acids long. Trimming took off 4 bases at V and 10 bases at J, with 15 bases between the two ends. The CDR3 reads CASSSRSGVEQFF. The CDR3 DNA reads as TGTGCCAGCAGCTCCCGCTCAGGGGTCGAGCAGTTCTTC.

The gene calls are TRBV11-2 and TRBJ2-7; 10 bases line up with TRBD1. Germline loops: CDR1 SGHAT, CDR2 FQNNGV. V shed 4 bases and J 5 bases; nucleotides not matched to a gene: 8. The CDR3 length is 15 residues. This CDR3 reads CASSSGQGGDHEQYF. The CDR3 DNA reads as TGTGCCAGCAGCTCCGGACAGGGGGGAGACCACGAGCAGTACTTC. The whole variable domain, filled in from reference TRBV11-2 and TRBJ2-7, reads EAGVAQSPRYKIIEKRQSVAFWCNPISGHATLYWYQQILGQGPKLLIQFQNNGVVDDSQLPKDRFSAERLKGVDSTLKIQPAKLEDSAVYLCASSSGQGGDHEQYFGPGTRLTVT.

This chain uses TRBV29-1 with TRBJ2-1; TRBD1 matches 11 bases. This CDR3 comprises 15 residues. V dropped 5 bases and J dropped 4; count of bases not matched to a gene: 7. Germline-derived CDR1 and CDR2 are SQVTM and ANQGSEA. The CDR3 reads CSVPGTGGLYNEQFF. The CDR3 DNA sequence: TGCAGCGTTCCCGGGACAGGGGGGCTTTACAATGAGCAGTTCTTC.

The chain combines TRBV7-3 with TRBJ2-1; 8 nucleotides agree with TRBD1. This CDR3 spans 18 amino acids. Trimming removed 1 base from V and 4 bases from J; junction bases left unmatched: 12. Germline CDR1 SGHTA, CDR2 FQGTGA. Written as DNA, the CDR3 is TGTGCCAGCAGCTTAAGGGGCCCAGGGGGCGCGTCTTACAATGAGCAGTTCTTC. As protein: CASSLRGPGGASYNEQFF.

This chain links TRBV14 with TRBJ1-2; D is ambiguous. Germline V CDR1 and CDR2: SGHDN, FVKESK. CDR3 size: 12 residues. V shed 3 bases and J shed 5 bases, with 7 bases lying between them. The CDR3 sequence: CASSHSDYGYTF. The DNA for the CDR3 is TGTGCCAGCAGCCATTCAGATTATGGCTACACCTTC.

The chain joins TRBV12-5 to TRBJ2-7; D perhaps matches TRBD1 (6 bases). The germline gives CDR1 LGHNT, CDR2 FRNRAP. The CDR3 length is 13 residues. V lost 4 bases and J lost 1, with 8 bases in between. Written as DNA, the CDR3 is TGTGCTAGTGGTTCGACAGGTTCCTACGAGCAGTACTTC. This codes for CASGSTGSYEQYF.

V and J are TRBV9 and TRBJ2-5; TRBD2 matches 11 bases. Trimming removed 3 bases from V and 5 bases from J; junction bases left unmatched: 3. The CDR3 totals 14 residues. Looked up from germline, CDR1 is SGDLS and CDR2 is YYNGEE. CDR3 sequence (DNA): TGTGCCAGCAGCGATTTAGCGGGGGGGGAGACCCAGTACTTC. Translating gives CASSDLAGGETQYF.

The chain links TRBV28 to TRBJ1-5; TRBD1 matches at 9 bases. Germline CDR1 is MDHEN and CDR2 is SYDVKM. This CDR3 is built from 16 residues. Unmatched junction bases numbered 7, after V lost 5 bases and J lost 2 bases. This chain's CDR3 is CASSPTGQGGNQPQHF. The CDR3 DNA is TGTGCCAGCAGTCCCACGGGACAGGGTGGCAATCAGCCCCAGCATTTT.